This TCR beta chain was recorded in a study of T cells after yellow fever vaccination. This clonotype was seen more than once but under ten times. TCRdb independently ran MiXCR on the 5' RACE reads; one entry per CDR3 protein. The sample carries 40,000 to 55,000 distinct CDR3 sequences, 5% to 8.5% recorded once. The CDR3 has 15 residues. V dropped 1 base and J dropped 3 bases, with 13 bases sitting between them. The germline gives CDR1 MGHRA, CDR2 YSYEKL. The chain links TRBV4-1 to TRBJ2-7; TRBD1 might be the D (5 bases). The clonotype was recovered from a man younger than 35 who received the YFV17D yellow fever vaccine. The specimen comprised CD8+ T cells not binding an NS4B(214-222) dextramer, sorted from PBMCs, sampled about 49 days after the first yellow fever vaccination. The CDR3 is CASSQVQGSLYEQYV. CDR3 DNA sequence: TGCGCCAGCAGCCAAGTTCAGGGAAGCCTCTACGAGCAGTACGTC.